The 21 T cell receptor beta chains below come from one sample, sequenced in a study of T cell responses to AZD1222 COVID-19 vaccine. Sequencing was performed with immunoSEQ multiplex PCR; in TCRdb, only in-frame clones are kept and a portion is missing. The data show 140,000 to 150,000 clones, roughly 90% seen once. The sample here was peripheral blood, taken on day 0 of AZD1222 vaccination. The receptors derive from an adult in good health.

The rearrangement uses TRBV27 and TRBJ1-5; 10 nucleotides align to TRBD1. The CDR3 runs 15 residues. Germline V gene data show CDR1 as MNHEY and CDR2 as SMNVEV (reference sequence). The V and J ends lost 6 bases and 3 bases, in that order; junction bases with no gene match: 5. Here the CDR3 DNA reads TGTGCCAGCAGACCCGGGACAGGGGCCAATCAGCCCCAGCATTTT. The encoded protein is CASRPGTGANQPQHF.

This chain uses TRBV7-3 with TRBJ2-1, with TRBD1 matching 10 bases. Looked up from germline, CDR1 is SGHTA and CDR2 is FQGTGA. V lost 3 bases, J lost 7 bases, and 6 bases stayed unmatched. The CDR3 sequence is 15 residues long. CDR3 region: CASSLRDRGLNEQFF. The CDR3 DNA reads TGTGCCAGCAGCTTGCGTGACAGGGGGCTGAATGAGCAGTTCTTC. The variable domain in full, completed from reference TRBV7-3 and TRBJ2-1, reads GAGVSQTPSNKVTEKGKYVELRCDPISGHTALYWYRQSLGQGPEFLIYFQGTGAADDSGLPNDRFFAVRPEGSVSTLKIQRTERGDSAVYLCASSLRDRGLNEQFFGPGTRLTVL.

The chain joins TRBV7-3 to TRBJ1-1; D gene ambiguous. Trimming took off 2 bases at V and 0 bases at J, with 4 bases between the two ends. Germline loops: CDR1 SGHTA, CDR2 FQGTGA. This CDR3 has 13 residues. The CDR3 DNA reads as TGTGCCAGCAGCTTATCTCTGAACACTGAAGCTTTCTTT. It codes for CASSLSLNTEAFF.

The CDR3 sequence is CATSDLLAGTDTQYF. CDR3 coding DNA: TGTGCCACCAGTGATCTCCTAGCGGGCACAGATACGCAGTATTTT. The chain has TRBV24-1 and TRBJ2-3, with TRBD2 matching 7 bases. J gave up 1 base and V 3 bases, and 3 bases lay outside the gene matches. The CDR3 loop spans 15 amino acids. The germline V gene encodes CDR1 KGHDR and CDR2 SFDVKD.

This chain joins TRBV11-1 and TRBJ1-3, with D maybe TRBD1 (5 bases). CDR3 length: 16 amino acids. Germline V gives CDR1 SGHAT, CDR2 FQDESV (reference sequence). Trimming took off 5 bases at V and 1 base at J, with 15 bases between the two ends. CDR3 protein: CASSRGALKSGNTIYF. DNA of the CDR3: TGTGCCAGCAGCAGAGGGGCCCTAAAATCTGGAAACACCATATATTTT.

Only one count was recorded for this clone. J is TRBJ2-1 and V is TRBV27; 8 bases line up with TRBD1. Germline assignment: CDR1 MNHEY and CDR2 SMNVEV (reference sequence). The junction had 4 bases not matched to a gene; V was cut back by 5 bases and J by 1 base. The CDR3 totals 15 residues. CDR3 residues: CASSLRQGSYNEQFF. The CDR3 nucleotides are TGTGCCAGCAGTCTCAGACAGGGGTCCTACAATGAGCAGTTCTTC.

This chain joins TRBV29-1 and TRBJ2-3; TRBD2 matches at 8 bases. The CDR3 runs 13 residues. CDR1 and CDR2 from the germline V gene are SQVTM and ANQGSEA. The trim removed 7 bases at V and 3 bases at J, leaving 6 bases unmatched. Here the CDR3 reads CSASVAGTDTQYF. The CDR3 nucleotides read TGCAGCGCCTCCGTAGCGGGGACAGATACGCAGTATTTT.

This chain links TRBV28 with TRBJ2-1; 8 bases agree with TRBD2. The ends lost 6 bases at V and 7 bases at J; junction bases unmatched: 11. Germline loops: CDR1 MDHEN, CDR2 SYDVKM. This CDR3 spans 15 amino acids. The CDR3 loop is CASSQGTSNTNEQFF. The CDR3 nucleotides read TGTGCCAGCAGCCAGGGGACTAGTAATACGAATGAGCAGTTCTTC.

This clone came up once. J is TRBJ2-7 and V is TRBV19; tentatively, D is TRBD1 or TRBD2 (5 bases each). V was cut by 1 base and J by 0 bases, with 10 bases left in between. Germline CDR1 reads LNHDA; CDR2 reads SQIVND (reference sequence). The CDR3 is 15 residues long. The CDR3: CASSIGGASSYEQYF. The CDR3 region has the DNA TGTGCCAGTAGTATAGGAGGGGCCAGCTCCTACGAGCAGTACTTC. The variable domain in full, with the rest retrieved from reference TRBV19 and TRBJ2-7, is DGGITQSPKYLFRKEGQNVTLSCEQNLNHDAMYWYRQDPGQGLRLIYYSQIVNDFQKGDIAEGYSVSREKKESFPLTVTSAQKNPTAFYLCASSIGGASSYEQYFGPGTRLTVT.

V and J are TRBV7-9 and TRBJ2-1, with 7 bases fitting TRBD1. CDR3 length: 12 amino acids. V was clipped by 4 bases and J by 10 bases; unmatched bases: 4. Germline CDR1 SEHNR, CDR2 FQNEAQ (reference sequence). As DNA, the CDR3 is TGTGCCAGCAGCTCGCGGACAGGAGAGCAGTTCTTC. Translating gives CASSSRTGEQFF.

This sequence joins TRBV28 and TRBJ2-1, with TRBD2 identical over 7 bases. The CDR3 is 15 residues long. The V gene's germline CDR1 is MDHEN and CDR2 SYDVKM. With 6 bases clipped from V and 9 bases from J, the junction kept 14 bases outside the gene matches. The CDR3 protein is CASRIIQSGIGEQFF. The CDR3 nucleotides read TGTGCCAGCAGAATAATCCAAAGCGGGATAGGTGAGCAGTTCTTC.

This chain's CDR3 is CASRRSGANEQFF. The CDR3 DNA reads TGCGCCAGCAGAAGGTCAGGTGCCAATGAGCAGTTCTTC. The genes are TRBV5-1 and TRBJ2-1; D is uncertain. CDR3 length: 13 residues. Germline assignment: CDR1 SGHRS and CDR2 YFSETQ. The ends were cut back, 5 bases at V and 6 bases at J, with 12 bases in the middle.

This clone appeared once. This rearrangement joins TRBV7-3 to TRBJ1-2, with D unresolved. Germline CDR1 and CDR2: SGHTA and FQGTGA. V lost 7 bases and J 6 bases, leaving 3 bases between the germline ends. CDR3 length equals 9 residues. The CDR3 here is CASNDGYTF. CDR3 nucleotide sequence: TGTGCCAGCAACGATGGCTACACCTTC. Using reference TRBV7-3 and TRBJ1-2 for the parts outside the CDR3, the full variable domain is GAGVSQTPSNKVTEKGKYVELRCDPISGHTALYWYRQSLGQGPEFLIYFQGTGAADDSGLPNDRFFAVRPEGSVSTLKIQRTERGDSAVYLCASNDGYTFGSGTRLTVV.

This clone was observed a handful of times. The V call is TRBV14, the J call TRBJ2-7, with no clear D. The CDR3 spans 14 residues. The germline CDR1 and CDR2 sequences are SGHDN and FVKESK. The V gene lost 1 base and the J gene lost 5 bases, with 12 bases spanning the gap. The CDR3 region is CASSQAIQLDEQYF. CDR3 bases: TGTGCCAGCAGCCAAGCGATTCAGCTAGACGAGCAGTACTTC. Combining the CDR3 with reference TRBV14 and TRBJ2-7 gives the whole variable domain EAGVTQFPSHSVIEKGQTVTLRCDPISGHDNLYWYRRVMGKEIKFLLHFVKESKQDESGMPNNRFLAERTGGTYSTLKVQPAELEDSGVYFCASSQAIQLDEQYFGPGTRLTVT.

The V and J genes are TRBV29-1 and TRBJ2-3; TRBD2 aligns across 13 bases. V shed 7 bases and J 3 bases; nucleotides not matched to a gene: 4. CDR1 and CDR2 from the germline V gene are SQVTM and ANQGSEA. CDR3 length: 14 residues. CDR3 coding DNA: TGCAGCGCCCGACTAGCGGGGGGTACAGATACGCAGTATTTT. Its protein is CSARLAGGTDTQYF.

V and J are TRBV9 and TRBJ2-2; TRBD1 aligns across 8 bases. Trimming cost V 2 bases and J 7 bases; bases outside gene matches: 7. This CDR3 has 15 residues. CDR1 and CDR2 (germline): SGDLS, YYNGEE. The CDR3 sequence is CASSVAGGAGGELFF. The CDR3 DNA sequence: TGTGCCAGCAGCGTGGCAGGGGGCGCGGGCGGGGAGCTGTTTTTT.

This clone showed up just once. The J gene is TRBJ1-1, the V gene TRBV11-3, with 8 bases lining up with TRBD1. V dropped 5 bases and J dropped 2; count of bases not matched to a gene: 4. CDR1 is SGHNT, CDR2 YENEEA, per germline. This CDR3 region has 14 residues. CDR3 DNA sequence: TGTGCCAGCAGCGTGGGACAGGCTAACACTGAAGCTTTCTTT. Protein sequence: CASSVGQANTEAFF.

V and J are TRBV3-1 (or the pseudogene TRBV3-2) and TRBJ2-7; no reliable D call. V was cut by 4 bases and J by 4 bases, with 5 bases left in between. Germline lookup yields CDR1 LGHDT and CDR2 YNNKEL (reference sequence). This CDR3 is built from 11 residues. CDR3 bases: TGTGCCAGCAGCCGAGTATACGAGCAGTACTTC. Its translation is CASSRVYEQYF.

This chain links TRBV7-9 with TRBJ1-2; unclear D gene. The V gene's germline CDR1 is SEHNR and CDR2 FQNEAQ (reference sequence). This CDR3 comprises 14 residues. The V gene lost 6 bases and the J gene lost 6 bases, with 17 bases spanning the gap. This CDR3 reads CASSPGIFGHGYTF. CDR3 coding DNA: TGTGCCAGCAGTCCCGGGATTTTCGGGCATGGCTACACCTTC.

This clone was seen a single time. The V call is TRBV25-1, the J call TRBJ2-7; tentatively, D is TRBD1 (6 bases). Germline V CDR1 and CDR2: MGHDK, SYGVNS. The CDR3 contains 14 residues. The V end lost 4 bases, the J end lost 3 bases, and 13 bases lay between the germline ends. CDR3 in amino acids: CASSGPGHLYEQYF. The CDR3 coding sequence is TGTGCCAGCAGTGGGCCGGGACACCTCTACGAGCAGTACTTC.

The chain combines TRBV6-5 with TRBJ1-2; unclear D gene. CDR3 length: 14 residues. V was shortened by 7 bases and J by 7 bases, with 19 bases between the two germline ends. CDR1 MNHEY and CDR2 SVGAGI come from the germline V gene. This CDR3 reads CASTENRPPSGYTF. The CDR3 coding sequence is TGTGCCAGCACCGAGAATCGACCGCCTAGTGGCTACACCTTC.